This T cell receptor (beta chain) was captured in a study of cytomegalovirus exposure and HLA in healthy donors. A multiplex PCR was run with 60 Vbeta primers and 13 Jbeta primers. Sequenced by immunoSEQ multiplex PCR; TCRdb stores in-frame clones only, minus some. The sample comprises fewer than 200,000 clones, approximately 79% of which are singletons, and approximately 2.4% rests with the top ten. V was shortened by 5 bases and J by 1 base, with 8 bases between the two germline ends. The CDR3 spans 13 residues. Looked up from germline, CDR1 is LNHDA and CDR2 is SQIVND (reference sequence). The receptor's source is a male donor in good health and CMV-seronegative. The sequenced sample consisted of PBMCs. This chain joins TRBV19 and TRBJ2-5, with a tentative D call TRBD2 (5 bases). The CDR3 reads CASSVGIQETQYF. CDR3 bases: TGTGCCAGTAGTGTCGGGATCCAAGAGACCCAGTACTTC.